The 30 T cell receptor beta chains listed next were all sequenced from one sample in a study of OX40 agonist ivuxolimab in advanced cancers. The receptor library was made with the immunoSEQ multiplex PCR assay. TCRdb's version of the immuneACCESS table is confined to in-frame rearrangements and falls short of the full clone set. An unresolved V gene accounts for under half of the shortfall where checked; the remainder is of unknown origin. The table for this sample lists tens of thousands of clones; roughly 90% of them were counted only once. 34% of the sample lies in the top ten. The sequences come from CD4+ or CD8+ T cells sorted from blood, collected in a trial of the OX40 agonist ivuxolimab. The receptors come from an adult with an advanced solid tumor such as melanoma, head and neck, liver or kidney cancer.

The V gene is TRBV2, the J gene TRBJ2-7, with TRBD1 identical over 10 bases. This CDR3 is 15 amino acids long. CDR1 and CDR2 from the germline V gene are SNHLY and FYNNEI. The J segment lost 4 bases and the V segment lost 5 bases, leaving 8 bases of the junction unmatched. As DNA, the CDR3 is TGTGCCAGCAGTAACAGACAGGGGGCGAGGTACGAGCAGTACTTC. Translating it yields CASSNRQGARYEQYF.

Concerning this clone itself: The germline gene is not matched at one end of the junction; a read error may be the cause. Other DNA sequences in this specimen translate into the identical CDR3. This rearrangement joins TRBV7-9 to TRBJ2-7, with D possibly matching TRBD1 (6 bases). The germline CDR1 and CDR2 sequences are SEHNR and FQNEAQ (reference sequence). This CDR3 spans 12 amino acids. The CDR3: CASSGQTYEQYF. The CDR3 region has the DNA TGTGCCAGCAGCGGACAGACATACGAGCAATACTTC.

This chain uses TRBV30 with TRBJ2-7; D is unresolved. CDR1 is GTSNPN and CDR2 is SVGIG in the germline V gene (reference sequence). Trimming pared 0 bases from V and 4 bases from J, leaving 7 bases between. The CDR3 runs 12 residues. This CDR3 reads CAWSVGFYEQYF. CDR3 nucleotides: TGTGCCTGGAGTGTAGGGTTTTACGAGCAGTACTTC.

The chain combines TRBV10-3 with TRBJ2-1, with D possibly TRBD2 on 6 matching bases. The CDR3 consists of 16 residues. Germline CDR1 is ENHRY and CDR2 is SYGVKD. V was pared by 0 bases and J by 7 bases, with 16 bases between. CDR3 protein: CAISESIIGSQNEQFF. CDR3 nucleotides: TGTGCCATCAGTGAGTCGATTATCGGGAGCCAGAATGAGCAGTTCTTC.

By its share, this clone is medium-sized (0.01 to 0.1%). The chain couples TRBV19 to TRBJ1-5; D call uncertain. Germline CDR1 LNHDA, CDR2 SQIVND (reference sequence). The V gene lost 1 base and the J gene lost 8 bases, with 9 bases spanning the gap. This CDR3 is built from 13 residues. The CDR3 sequence: CASSIALYEPQHF. The CDR3 DNA sequence: TGTGCCAGTAGTATAGCCCTCTATGAGCCCCAGCATTTT.

The chain has TRBV19 and TRBJ2-3; 8 bases map to TRBD2. The CDR3 is 15 amino acids. The V segment lost 6 bases and the J segment 6 bases; nucleotides outside the gene matches: 11. Germline values: CDR1 LNHDA, CDR2 SQIVND (reference sequence). DNA of the CDR3: TGTGCCAGTAGAGATTATAGCGGGAACGCGGATACGCAGTATTTT. Amino acids: CASRDYSGNADTQYF.

The chain recombines TRBV5-1 with TRBJ2-3; 8 positions match TRBD1. The germline V gene encodes CDR1 SGHRS and CDR2 YFSETQ. The CDR3 runs 16 residues. V lost 2 bases, J lost 5 bases, and 10 bases stayed unmatched. For the CDR3, the DNA is TGCGCCAGCAGCTTCGACCCAGGACAGGGTATAGATACGCAGTATTTT. Amino acids: CASSFDPGQGIDTQYF.

J is TRBJ2-1 and V is TRBV19; 13 positions match TRBD2. With 3 bases clipped from V and 0 bases from J, the junction kept 11 bases outside the gene matches. Germline values: CDR1 LNHDA, CDR2 SQIVND (reference sequence). The CDR3 is made up of 20 amino acids. The DNA for the CDR3 is TGTGCCAGTAGTATTAGGGCTGGGACTAGCGGGGTCAGCTCCTACAATGAGCAGTTCTTC. This gives the protein CASSIRAGTSGVSSYNEQFF. Full variable domain (missing parts from reference TRBV19 and TRBJ2-1): DGGITQSPKYLFRKEGQNVTLSCEQNLNHDAMYWYRQDPGQGLRLIYYSQIVNDFQKGDIAEGYSVSREKKESFPLTVTSAQKNPTAFYLCASSIRAGTSGVSSYNEQFFGPGTRLTVL.

The CDR3 region has the DNA TGTGCCAGCAGCGTAGAGGGGGCGCGGGGAAACACCATATATTTT. Translated: CASSVEGARGNTIYF. The chain carries TRBV9 and TRBJ1-3; 7 bases match TRBD1. CDR1 is SGDLS, CDR2 YYNGEE, per germline. This CDR3 spans 15 amino acids. Trimming at V came to 0 bases and at J to 4 bases, leaving 4 bases not matched to a gene. The variable domain in full, with the rest retrieved from reference TRBV9 and TRBJ1-3, is DSGVTQTPKHLITATGQRVTLRCSPRSGDLSVYWYQQSLDQGLQFLIQYYNGEERAKGNILERFSAQQFPDLHSELNLSSLELGDSALYFCASSVEGARGNTIYFGEGSWLTVV.

The chain recombines TRBV27 with TRBJ2-1, with D maybe TRBD2 (5 bases). Looked up from germline, CDR1 is MNHEY and CDR2 is SMNVEV (reference sequence). Trimming took 6 bases from V and 4 from J, leaving 10 bases between them. This CDR3 has 13 amino acids. The CDR3 spells CASRLEGYNEQFF. The CDR3 nucleotides read TGTGCCAGCAGGCTAGAGGGTTACAATGAGCAGTTCTTC.

The rearrangement links TRBV6-5 to TRBJ2-5; 8 positions agree with TRBD1. Germline CDR1 and CDR2: MNHEY and SVGAGI. V trimming: 1 base; J trimming: 1 base; junction bases outside the gene matches: 2. This CDR3 has 15 residues. The CDR3 loop is CASSYFTGGQETQYF. CDR3 nucleotides: TGTGCCAGCAGTTACTTCACAGGGGGCCAAGAGACCCAGTACTTC.

This clone has just one count. The chain carries TRBV30 and TRBJ2-2; unclear D gene. This CDR3 spans 15 amino acids. Germline lookup yields CDR1 GTSNPN and CDR2 SVGIG (reference sequence). Trimming shortened V by 1 base and J by 4 bases, and 13 bases separated the two germline ends. The CDR3 sequence is CAWSAVHVRTGELFF. As DNA, the CDR3 is TGTGCCTGGAGTGCCGTACATGTCCGCACCGGGGAGCTGTTTTTT.

The V gene is TRBV6-6, the J gene TRBJ2-7, with TRBD2 identical over 7 bases. The CDR3 runs to 12 residues. Germline V CDR1 and CDR2: MNHNY, SVGAGI (reference sequence). After removal of 6 bases from V and 6 bases from J, the junction contained 5 bases not matched to a gene. CDR3 sequence reads: CASSLRTSEQYF. CDR3 bases: TGTGCCAGCAGCCTACGGACTAGCGAGCAGTACTTC.

The rearrangement uses TRBV30 and TRBJ1-2, with unresolved D. This CDR3 spans 14 amino acids. Germline V gene sequence: CDR1 GTSNPN, CDR2 SVGIG (reference sequence). V was trimmed by 0 bases and J by 1 base, leaving 9 bases between them. CDR3 amino acids: CAWSVSRDNYGYTF. Here the CDR3 DNA reads TGTGCCTGGAGTGTATCACGCGATAACTATGGCTACACCTTC.

V usage is TRBV15 and J usage is TRBJ2-7; no firm D call. Germline-derived CDR1 and CDR2 are LNHNV and YYDKDF (reference sequence). Trimming shortened V by 0 bases and J by 5 bases, and 11 bases separated the two germline ends. This CDR3 spans 14 amino acids. The chain's CDR3 is CATSRDPRADEQYF. The CDR3 nucleotides are TGTGCCACCAGCAGAGATCCTCGGGCGGACGAGCAGTACTTC.

In DNA form, the CDR3 reads TGTGCCAGCTCACCACCGAGTTCGTCCACAGATACGCAGTATTTT. Translated: CASSPPSSSTDTQYF. The V and J genes are TRBV18 and TRBJ2-3; no reliable D call. This CDR3 has 15 amino acids. Trimming shortened V by 0 bases and J by 2 bases, and 9 bases separated the two germline ends. Germline-derived CDR1 and CDR2 are KGHSH and LQKENI.

This clone occurred once. The genes are TRBV6-4 and TRBJ2-1, with 8 bases identical to TRBD2. Trimming cost V 3 bases and J 12 bases; bases outside gene matches: 7. Germline V lookup: CDR1 MRHNA, CDR2 SNTAGT. This CDR3 is 13 amino acids long. Written as DNA, the CDR3 is TGTGCCAGCAGTGAGTTGCCCGGGAGGGGGCAGTTCTTC. It translates to CASSELPGRGQFF.

In its sample, this clone was seen once. The gene calls are TRBV16 and TRBJ2-7, with D possibly being TRBD2 (6 bases). Trimming took 4 bases from V and 0 from J, leaving 16 bases between them. The CDR3 length is 16 residues. Germline CDR1 is KGHSY and CDR2 is FQNENV. CDR3 loop: CASSRPGLSSSYEQYF. Here the CDR3 DNA reads TGTGCCAGCAGCCGGCCGGGACTTTCTAGCTCCTACGAGCAGTACTTC.

The chain employs TRBV5-4 and TRBJ2-1; the D is unclear. This CDR3 contains 16 residues. The germline V gene has CDR1 SGHNT and CDR2 YYREEE (reference sequence). Trimming took off 1 base at V and 5 bases at J, with 16 bases between the two ends. In DNA, the CDR3 is TGTGCCAGCAGCTTGAGGTCCGCTTTGGGGAACAATGAGCAGTTCTTC. The encoded protein is CASSLRSALGNNEQFF.

The chain uses TRBV18 and TRBJ2-7; D may be TRBD1 (5 bases). The CDR3 is 14 residues long. V was pared by 3 bases and J by 4 bases, with 13 bases between. Looked up from germline, CDR1 is KGHSH and CDR2 is LQKENI. This CDR3 reads CASSPWGLSYEQYF. The CDR3 nucleotides are TGTGCCAGCTCACCCTGGGGCTTAAGTTACGAGCAGTACTTC.

This sequence joins TRBV30 and TRBJ2-1; weak D call: TRBD2 (6 bases). V was cut by 0 bases and J by 0 bases, with 12 bases left in between. Germline V gives CDR1 GTSNPN, CDR2 SVGIG (reference sequence). The CDR3 contains 16 residues. CDR3 sequence: CAWSVRAGRSYNEQFF. The CDR3 nucleotides are TGTGCCTGGAGTGTACGTGCGGGGCGCTCCTACAATGAGCAGTTCTTC.

The chain uses TRBV27 and TRBJ1-5; the D gene is possibly TRBD1 (6 bases). The ends were cut back, 5 bases at V and 3 bases at J, with 11 bases in the middle. CDR1 and CDR2 from the germline V gene are MNHEY and SMNVEV (reference sequence). This CDR3 region has 14 residues. The CDR3 DNA sequence: TGTGCCAGCAGTGTACAGGGAACCAATCAGCCCCAGCATTTT. This gives the protein CASSVQGTNQPQHF.

To note about this clone: One junction end does not reproduce the germline sequence, and a read error may be involved. This chain uses TRBV4-3 with TRBJ2-1; 9 bases align to TRBD2. Germline CDR1 and CDR2: LGHNA and YSLEER. CDR3 size: 15 residues. The CDR3 reads CVSSQVAGVFNEQFF. CDR3 nucleotide sequence: TGCGTCAGCAGCCAAGTAGCGGGAGTTTTCAATGAGCAGTTCTTC.

The chain recombines TRBV30 with TRBJ2-3; the match to TRBD1 covers 8 bases. The V gene's germline CDR1 is GTSNPN and CDR2 SVGIG (reference sequence). This CDR3 spans 13 amino acids. With V trimmed by 5 bases and J by 6 bases, 7 bases remained unmatched. The CDR3 here is CAWDRTGSDTQYF. The DNA of the CDR3 is TGTGCCTGGGACCGGACAGGGAGTGATACGCAGTATTTT. The full variable domain, completed using reference TRBV30 and TRBJ2-3, is SQTIHQWPATLVQPVGSPLSLECTVEGTSNPNLYWYRQAAGRGLQLLFYSVGIGQISSEVPQNLSASRPQDRQFILSSKKLLLSDSGFYLCAWDRTGSDTQYFGPGTRLTVL.

This rearrangement joins TRBV6-5 to TRBJ1-2, with TRBD1 as a possible D gene (5 bases). Germline V CDR1 and CDR2: MNHEY, SVGAGI. Trimming removed 3 bases at V and 6 bases at J, with 17 bases between. The CDR3 has 15 residues. The CDR3 DNA reads TGTGCCAGCAGTTATTATATCGGGGCCGGGGATGGCTACACCTTC. The encoded protein is CASSYYIGAGDGYTF.

This sequence joins TRBV7-9 and TRBJ2-7, with D hard to call. V lost 1 base and J lost 9, with 7 bases in between. The CDR3 sequence is 11 residues long. Per the germline V gene, CDR1 is SEHNR and CDR2 is FQNEAQ (reference sequence). For the CDR3, the DNA is TGTGCCAGCAGCTTAGGAGTTAGGCAGTACTTC. Translation: CASSLGVRQYF.

This chain uses TRBV5-1 with TRBJ2-7, with 10 bases matching TRBD2. V lost 0 bases, J lost 0 bases, and 9 bases stayed unmatched. Germline V gene data show CDR1 as SGHRS and CDR2 as YFSETQ. The CDR3 length is 18 residues. CDR3 sequence: CASSLASSSGSRSYEQYF. The CDR3, as DNA: TGCGCCAGCAGCTTGGCTAGTTCTAGCGGGAGCCGCTCCTACGAGCAGTACTTC.

This rearrangement joins TRBV27 to TRBJ2-3; 11 bases map to TRBD2. This CDR3 is built from 16 residues. J was trimmed by 5 bases and V by 3 bases; bases with no gene match: 7. Germline V gives CDR1 MNHEY, CDR2 SMNVEV (reference sequence). DNA of the CDR3: TGTGCCAGCAGTTTCGAGATAGCGGGAGGGAAAGATACGCAGTATTTT. Translated, it gives CASSFEIAGGKDTQYF.

The chain is built from TRBV6-5 and TRBJ2-1, with 12 nucleotides matching TRBD2. J was trimmed by 4 bases and V by 5 bases; bases with no gene match: 3. This CDR3 comprises 15 residues. The germline CDR1 and CDR2 sequences are MNHEY and SVGAGI. The CDR3 loop reads CASSVLAGGYNEQFF. CDR3 sequence (DNA): TGTGCCAGCAGTGTACTAGCGGGAGGATACAATGAGCAGTTCTTC.

CDR3 region: CASSYADRLLTGELFF. CDR3 DNA sequence: TGTGCCAGCAGTTACGCCGACAGATTACTCACCGGGGAGCTGTTTTTT. The chain has TRBV6-5 and TRBJ2-2, with D perhaps TRBD1 (5 bases). Germline assignment: CDR1 MNHEY and CDR2 SVGAGI. The CDR3 totals 16 residues. Trimming took off 2 bases at V and 4 bases at J, with 14 bases between the two ends.